This TCR beta chain was recorded in a study of cytomegalovirus exposure and HLA in healthy donors. The V gene's germline CDR1 is MGHRA and CDR2 YSYEKL. CDR3 length equals 14 residues. V lost 4 bases, J lost 1 base, and 8 bases lay in between. Findings and limits, study-wide: A list of 150 to 200 TCR beta chains associated with cytomegalovirus was given. Across donors, most TCRs were seen rarely, yet some public ones were widespread.

Turning to this clone: The antigen remains unidentified.

The donors were members of the approximately 120-subject validation cohort (separate from the 666-subject first cohort). Assay used: immunoSEQ multiplex PCR; TCRdb lists only in-frame clones, some missing. Of fewer than 150,000 clones in the sample, approximately 82% were seen once. The TCR originated in a man aged 25 to 45 in good health and CMV-seropositive. Sequences were obtained from PBMCs. V gene TRBV4-1 combines with J gene TRBJ1-5, with D possibly being TRBD1 (5 bases). The CDR3 DNA reads TGCGCCAGCAGCCCCCGACAGAGCAATCAGCCCCAGCATTTT. This encodes CASSPRQSNQPQHF.